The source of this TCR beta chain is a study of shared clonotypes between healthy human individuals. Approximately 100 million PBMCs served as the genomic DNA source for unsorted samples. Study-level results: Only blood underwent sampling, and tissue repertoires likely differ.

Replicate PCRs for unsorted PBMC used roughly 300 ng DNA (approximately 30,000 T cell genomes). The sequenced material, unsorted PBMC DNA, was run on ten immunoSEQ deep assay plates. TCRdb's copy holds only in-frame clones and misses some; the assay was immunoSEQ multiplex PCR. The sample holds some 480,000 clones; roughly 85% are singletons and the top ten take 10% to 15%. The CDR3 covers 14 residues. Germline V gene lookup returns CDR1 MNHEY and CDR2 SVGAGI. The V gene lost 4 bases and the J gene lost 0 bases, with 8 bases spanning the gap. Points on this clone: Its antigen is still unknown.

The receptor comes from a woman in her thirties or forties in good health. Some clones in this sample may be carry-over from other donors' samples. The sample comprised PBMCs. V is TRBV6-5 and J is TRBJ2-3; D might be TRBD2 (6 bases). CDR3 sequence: CASSSGTSTDTQYF. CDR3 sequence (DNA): TGTGCCAGCAGTTCTGGGACTAGCACAGATACGCAGTATTTT.